Following are 22 T cell receptor beta chains from one sample sequenced in a study of tumour-infiltrating T cells in Burkitt lymphoma. Repertoires were generated with immunoSEQ multiplex PCR, while TCRdb's copy carries only in-frame clones and drops some. The table includes just under 4,500 clones, approximately 79% detected once. The material sequenced was tumor tissue. The receptors here all came from a human donor with diffuse large B-cell lymphoma. Some clones in this sample may be carry-over from other donors' samples.

This sequence joins TRBV10-1 and TRBJ2-5; 9 bases align to TRBD1. The CDR3 runs to 12 residues. Trimming cost V 9 bases and J 7 bases; bases outside gene matches: 6. Per the germline V gene, CDR1 is WNHNN and CDR2 is SYGVQD (reference sequence). CDR3 loop: CARSQGARTQYF. The CDR3, as DNA: TGCGCCAGATCACAGGGGGCGAGGACCCAGTACTTC.

The chain has TRBV2 and TRBJ1-5, with D unresolved. V was clipped by 6 bases and J by 7 bases, with 16 bases between them. CDR1 SNHLY and CDR2 FYNNEI come from the germline V gene. The CDR3 sequence is 14 residues long. CDR3 protein: CASRENLGGQPQHF. Here the CDR3 DNA reads TGTGCCAGCAGAGAAAACTTGGGAGGGCAGCCCCAGCATTTT.

This chain uses TRBV9 with TRBJ2-3; 8 bases fit TRBD2. The CDR3 sequence is 16 residues long. After removal of 4 bases from V and 4 bases from J, the junction contained 11 bases not matched to a gene. Germline V lookup: CDR1 SGDLS, CDR2 YYNGEE. The CDR3 loop reads CASSRGGGRRADTQYF. The CDR3 region has the DNA TGTGCCAGCAGCCGGGGTGGCGGGAGGCGGGCAGATACGCAGTATTTT.

The rearrangement joins TRBV27 to TRBJ2-4; D remains ambiguous. With 5 bases removed from V and 4 bases from J, the gap between germline ends came to 18 bases. Germline V gives CDR1 MNHEY, CDR2 SMNVEV (reference sequence). The length of the CDR3 is 16 residues. The CDR3 bases are TGTGCCAGCAGTCCGACGATCACTGGCTTAAAAAACATTCAGTACTTC. It translates to CASSPTITGLKNIQYF.

The chain joins TRBV19 to TRBJ1-5, with D hard to call. Germline V CDR1 and CDR2: LNHDA, SQIVND (reference sequence). The CDR3 has 16 amino acids. The V and J ends lost 4 bases and 6 bases respectively, with 19 bases between them. This chain's CDR3 is CASSSPDGRVGQPQHF. CDR3 coding DNA: TGTGCCAGTAGTAGCCCCGACGGGCGGGTGGGTCAGCCCCAGCATTTT.

The chain has TRBV7-2 and TRBJ1-2; D is unresolved. The length of the CDR3 is 17 residues. The V end lost 1 base, the J end lost 8 bases, and 23 bases lay between the germline ends. In germline, CDR1 is SGHTA, CDR2 FQGNSA. CDR3 sequence (DNA): TGTGCCAGCAGCTTAGTCGGAGCGGCAGCGCCCGGAGAGGGCTACACCTTC. This encodes CASSLVGAAAPGEGYTF. The whole variable domain, filled in from reference TRBV7-2 and TRBJ1-2, reads GAGVSQSPSNKVTEKGKDVELRCDPISGHTALYWYRQSLGQGLEFLIYFQGNSAPDKSGLPSDRFSAERTGGSVSTLTIQRTQQEDSAVYLCASSLVGAAAPGEGYTFGSGTRLTVV.

The chain uses TRBV7-3 and TRBJ2-5, with TRBD2 identical over 8 bases. CDR3 size: 15 residues. CDR1 is SGHTA, CDR2 FQGTGA, per germline. Unmatched junction bases numbered 6, after V lost 2 bases and J lost 4 bases. The CDR3 nucleotides are TGTGCCAGCAGCTTAGCGGGAGGTGGGCCAGAGACCCAGTACTTC. It yields the protein CASSLAGGGPETQYF.

The rearrangement joins TRBV5-6 to TRBJ2-6; TRBD2 is a possible D gene (7 bases). The V end was cut by 0 bases, the J end by 2 bases, with 12 bases between. CDR1 is SGHDT, CDR2 YYEEEE, per germline. The CDR3 is 17 amino acids. CDR3 DNA sequence: TGTGCCAGCAGCTTGGCGGGGGGCAAGGCTGGGGCCAACGTCCTGACTTTC. As protein: CASSLAGGKAGANVLTF. Using reference TRBV5-6 and TRBJ2-6 for the parts outside the CDR3, the full variable domain is DAGVTQSPTHLIKTRGQQVTLRCSPKSGHDTVSWYQQALGQGPQFIFQYYEEEERQRGNFPDRFSGHQFPNYSSELNVNALLLGDSALYLCASSLAGGKAGANVLTFGAGSRLTVL.

This chain joins TRBV9 and TRBJ1-3; a weak D match, TRBD1 (5 bases). CDR1 is SGDLS and CDR2 is YYNGEE in the germline V gene. The CDR3 length is 17 residues. The germline V and J ends were trimmed by 0 bases and 0 bases, with 13 bases remaining between them. The CDR3 spells CASSVGGALFSGNTIYF. In DNA, the CDR3 is TGTGCCAGCAGCGTAGGAGGGGCGCTCTTCTCTGGAAACACCATATATTTT.

This chain uses TRBV4-1 with TRBJ1-2; TRBD1 aligns across 11 bases. The ends lost 0 bases at V and 9 bases at J; junction bases unmatched: 12. Germline loops: CDR1 MGHRA, CDR2 YSYEKL. The CDR3 has 17 residues. The CDR3 sequence is CASSQEVGGTGGRSYTF. For the CDR3, the DNA is TGCGCCAGCAGCCAAGAGGTCGGTGGGACAGGGGGACGGAGCTACACCTTC.

The chain couples TRBV30 to TRBJ2-7, with 7 nucleotides matching TRBD2. The CDR3 runs 12 residues. The trim removed 0 bases at V and 8 bases at J, leaving 4 bases unmatched. The germline gives CDR1 GTSNPN, CDR2 SVGIG (reference sequence). The CDR3: CAWSVRREKQYF. The CDR3 DNA reads as TGTGCCTGGAGTGTACGGCGGGAGAAGCAGTACTTC.

This clone occurred a few times. The chain employs TRBV2 and TRBJ1-1, with 9 bases fitting TRBD1. This CDR3 is built from 15 residues. Trimming took 4 bases from V and 1 from J; bases not matched to a gene: 4. Per the germline V gene, CDR1 is SNHLY and CDR2 is FYNNEI. The chain's CDR3 is CASSVPGQGNTEAFF. The CDR3 coding sequence is TGTGCCAGCAGTGTACCGGGACAGGGGAACACTGAAGCTTTCTTT.

In this sample, this clone turned up once. V usage is TRBV19 and J usage is TRBJ2-7; 7 nucleotides align to TRBD2. Germline V gene sequence: CDR1 LNHDA, CDR2 SQIVND (reference sequence). V was pared by 4 bases and J by 0 bases, with 9 bases of the junction left unmatched. This CDR3 is built from 16 residues. Written as DNA, the CDR3 is TGTGCCAGTAGTAGGGACCCGGGAGGCCGCTCCTACGAGCAGTACTTC. Residues: CASSRDPGGRSYEQYF.

The chain is built from TRBV5-1 and TRBJ2-1; 10 bases are shared with TRBD1. Trimming at V came to 4 bases and at J to 5 bases, leaving 3 bases not matched to a gene. CDR1 SGHRS and CDR2 YFSETQ come from the germline V gene. The CDR3 runs 14 residues. CDR3 sequence (DNA): TGCGCCAGCAGCAAGGGACAGGGGAACAATGAGCAGTTCTTC. It translates to CASSKGQGNNEQFF.

This clone was seen just once. The V and J genes are TRBV5-4 and TRBJ2-3; 7 nucleotides agree with TRBD2. The V gene end was trimmed by 4 bases and the J gene end by 4 bases; junction bases not matched to a gene: 18. CDR3 length: 18 amino acids. CDR1 is SGHNT, CDR2 YYREEE, per germline (reference sequence). The CDR3, as DNA: TGTGCCAGCAGCCCGGCTAGCGGAAGTTCCTCACGCGCAGATACGCAGTATTTT. Protein product: CASSPASGSSSRADTQYF.

The chain recombines TRBV18 with TRBJ2-3; possibly TRBD1 for D (5 bases). Germline CDR1 and CDR2: KGHSH and LQKENI. With 3 bases removed from V and 0 bases from J, the gap between germline ends came to 10 bases. There are 15 residues in the CDR3. CDR3 residues: CASSPGHSSTDTQYF. The CDR3 DNA sequence: TGTGCCAGCTCACCCGGACACTCTAGCACAGATACGCAGTATTTT. Looking up the rest from reference TRBV18 and TRBJ2-3 gives the full variable domain: NAGVMQNPRHLVRRRGQEARLRCSPMKGHSHVYWYRQLPEEGLKFMVYLQKENIIDESGMPKERFSAEFPKEGPSILRIQQVVRGDSAAYFCASSPGHSSTDTQYFGPGTRLTVL.

V usage is TRBV30 and J usage is TRBJ1-2; 7 nucleotides line up with TRBD1. Germline CDR1 reads GTSNPN; CDR2 reads SVGIG (reference sequence). This CDR3 contains 14 residues. Trimming at V came to 2 bases and at J to 7 bases, leaving 10 bases not matched to a gene. CDR3 region: CAWSLQGRFFGYTF. DNA of the CDR3: TGTGCCTGGAGTTTACAGGGGAGGTTTTTTGGCTACACCTTC.

The V gene is TRBV18, the J gene TRBJ2-2, with D unresolved. This CDR3 comprises 13 residues. Trimming removed 4 bases from V and 4 bases from J, with 7 bases in between. Germline CDR1 KGHSH, CDR2 LQKENI. The CDR3 nucleotides read TGTGCCAGCTCACAGGGATTCACCGGGGAGCTGTTTTTT. Translated: CASSQGFTGELFF.

The chain has TRBV19 and TRBJ2-1, with D tentatively TRBD2 (6 bases). The CDR3 has 13 amino acids. Trimming removed 5 bases at V and 4 bases at J, with 9 bases between. Germline V lookup: CDR1 LNHDA, CDR2 SQIVND (reference sequence). The CDR3 reads CASSEEGYNEQFF. The CDR3 nucleotides are TGTGCCAGTAGTGAGGAGGGATACAATGAGCAGTTCTTC.

The V call is TRBV6-5, the J call TRBJ1-4, with D perhaps matching TRBD1 (6 bases). The germline gives CDR1 MNHEY, CDR2 SVGAGI. Trimming shortened V by 6 bases and J by 4 bases, and 9 bases separated the two germline ends. The CDR3 totals 13 residues. CDR3 DNA sequence: TGTGCCAGCAGCCGACAGGTTAATGAAAAACTGTTTTTT. It codes for CASSRQVNEKLFF.

The V gene is TRBV18, the J gene TRBJ2-5; unclear D gene. Looked up from germline, CDR1 is KGHSH and CDR2 is LQKENI. The CDR3 extends over 15 amino acids. Trimming left V 3 bases short and J 1 base short, with 12 bases between. The CDR3 is CASSPNSGPQETQYF. CDR3 DNA sequence: TGTGCCAGCTCACCCAATTCCGGGCCCCAAGAGACCCAGTACTTC. The whole variable domain, filled in from reference TRBV18 and TRBJ2-5, reads NAGVMQNPRHLVRRRGQEARLRCSPMKGHSHVYWYRQLPEEGLKFMVYLQKENIIDESGMPKERFSAEFPKEGPSILRIQQVVRGDSAAYFCASSPNSGPQETQYFGPGTRLLVL.

The V and J genes are TRBV30 and TRBJ1-4; D might be TRBD1 (5 bases). Trimming pared 3 bases from V and 8 bases from J, leaving 16 bases between. CDR1 GTSNPN and CDR2 SVGIG come from the germline V gene (reference sequence). This CDR3 region has 14 residues. CDR3 bases: TGTGCCTGGAGGGCGGCATCGGCAGGGGAAAAACTGTTTTTT. As protein: CAWRAASAGEKLFF.